Here is one T cell receptor beta chain with its context. The data were taken from a study of blood T cell repertoires in COVID-19. Across the whole study: From the United States, Italy and Spain came samples of acute and convalescent COVID-19.

Some clones are missing from TCRdb's copy, which holds only in-frame ones; the method was immunoSEQ multiplex PCR. This repertoire shows around 180,000 clones, 88% found once; its top ten account for roughly 3.7%. With 1 base removed from V and 0 bases from J, the gap between germline ends came to 8 bases. The CDR3 contains 15 residues. The germline CDR1 and CDR2 sequences are WNHNN and SYGVQD (reference sequence). The TCR comes from a woman in her 30s with acute or convalescent COVID-19. J is TRBJ2-3 and V is TRBV10-1; D perhaps matches TRBD2 (5 bases). Input material: peripheral blood. The CDR3 coding sequence is TGCGCCAGCAGTGAGTTTAGCGATAGCACAGATACGCAGTATTTT. Amino acids: CASSEFSDSTDTQYF.